The 4 T cell receptor beta chains reported below all come from one sample, sequenced in a study of identical twins (TCRdb year 2016). The library was made by 5' RACE. These reads were obtained on an Illumina HiSeq 2000. In-frame beta chains were kept once TCRdb had trimmed the public reads at Q25 with fastp and called clones with MiXCR. CDR3 protein sequences are deduplicated, and each keeps its most common genes and DNA. The sample table contains 690,000 or so distinct CDR3 sequences; only one count was recorded for 6.1% of them. The ten largest account for about 2% of the sample. Source material: naive T cells sorted from blood. The sample's cell subset or site label, in plain terms: cells isolated with a human naive T-cell isolation kit. The receptors were sampled from a man younger than 35 in good health.

The genes are TRBV7-7 and TRBJ2-7, with 9 positions matching TRBD1. The ends lost 4 bases at V and 6 bases at J; junction bases unmatched: 4. Germline CDR1 and CDR2: SSHAT and FNYEAQ (reference sequence). The CDR3 is made up of 13 amino acids. CDR3 residues: CASSSDRGGEQYF. CDR3 sequence (DNA): TGTGCCAGCAGCTCTGACAGGGGGGGCGAGCAGTACTTC.

The table lists this clonotype with a few counts. The chain is built from TRBV18 and TRBJ2-7, with D unresolved. Trimming left V 3 bases short and J 3 bases short, with 12 bases between. The V gene's germline CDR1 is KGHSH and CDR2 LQKENI. This CDR3 is built from 14 residues. The CDR3 bases are TGTGCCAGCTCACCCCAGGCCCTCCACTACGAGCAGTACTTC. It translates to CASSPQALHYEQYF. Together with reference TRBV18 and TRBJ2-7, the CDR3 gives the full variable domain: NAGVMQNPRHLVRRRGQEARLRCSPMKGHSHVYWYRQLPEEGLKFMVYLQKENIIDESGMPKERFSAEFPKEGPSILRIQQVVRGDSAAYFCASSPQALHYEQYFGPGTRLTVT.

This clonotype came up many times. The genes are TRBV7-9 and TRBJ2-3; a possible D gene is TRBD2 (7 bases). In germline, CDR1 is SEHNR, CDR2 FQNEAQ (reference sequence). CDR3 length: 15 residues. V was cut by 4 bases and J by 3 bases, with 14 bases left in between. The CDR3 protein is CASSSPSGQTDTQYF. CDR3 DNA: TGTGCCAGCAGCTCCCCTAGCGGACAGACAGATACGCAGTATTTT. Full variable domain (rest looked up from reference TRBV7-9 and TRBJ2-3): DTGVSQNPRHKITKRGQNVTFRCDPISEHNRLYWYRQTLGQGPEFLTYFQNEAQLEKSRLLSDRFSAERPKGSFSTLEIQRTEQGDSAMYLCASSSPSGQTDTQYFGPGTRLTVL.

Many counts were recorded for this clonotype. The V gene is TRBV20-1, the J gene TRBJ2-5, with a tentative D call TRBD1 (5 bases). V was trimmed by 3 bases and J by 1 base, leaving 12 bases between them. Germline V gene data show CDR1 as DFQATT and CDR2 as SNEGSKA (reference sequence). The CDR3 length is 14 residues. CDR3 DNA sequence: TGCAGTGCTAGGACAGCTCAAACCCAAGAGACCCAGTACTTC. Encoded protein: CSARTAQTQETQYF.